This section outlines one T cell receptor (beta chain) sequence together with its context. Its binding antigen is unknown. Base qualities are not provided; no much larger clone lies one nucleotide away. This sample is drawn from a study of a mutant IDH1 vaccine in newly diagnosed glioma (dated by TCRdb to about 2021). Regarding the complete study: In the chemotherapy-containing groups, vaccination started alongside temozolomide cycles, whereas in patients who had radiotherapy alone it started 4-6 weeks after radiotherapy. For exploratory analyses, longitudinal TCRB deep sequencing was carried out in 25 treated patients wherever samples were available. Peripheral blood was collected at six visits: V03 (baseline), V05, V07, V10, V12 and V13. Before enrollment, patients had received standard therapy of radiotherapy alone, temozolomide alone, or radiochemotherapy with temozolomide; most received the combination. The week-35 safety follow-up took place at visit V12, and the week-47 end of study took place at visit V13. Of the approximately 35 treated patients, 62.5% were male and 37.5% were female, and a mean age of roughly 40 years was recorded. Summary of the overall study and its limitations: Pseudoprogression seemed to be unrelated to changes in the top peripheral T cell clonotypes found by TCRB sequencing. Availability determined which PBMC samples were chosen for TCRB deep sequencing. Vaccine-induced immune responses across multiple MHC alleles were detected in about 92% of patients. According to the authors, sample limitations meant that analyses of patient blood samples could not be reproduced.

What this sample's time point label stands for: week 47, end of study. A 20-mer mutant IDH1 peptide at 300 micrograms in Montanide made up each vaccine dose, which was injected subcutaneously together with topical imiquimod. Patients were given eight vaccinations, in weeks 1, 3, 5, 7, 11, 15, 19 and 23, which matched visits V03 through V10. All donors had newly diagnosed IDH1-mutant astrocytomas of WHO grade 3 or 4 that showed loss of nuclear ATRX. The samples were drawn from NOA16, a multicentre, single-arm, open-label phase I trial in Germany that tested a mutant IDH1 peptide vaccine in humans for the first time. Genomic DNA for TCRB sequencing was extracted from EDTA blood using the DNeasy Blood and Tissue Kit. Library preparation was by the immunoSEQ multiplex PCR assay. The hsTCRB Kit was used according to the manufacturer's protocol to amplify rearranged TCR beta chain sequences. TCRB libraries were sequenced on an Illumina MiSeq. As for how the authors treated the data: The kit vendor's proprietary platform handled demultiplexing, trimming and gene mapping. Imported from immuneACCESS, the table was reduced by TCRdb to in-frame sequences with V and J called. These copies leave out some clones; in studies compared against another copy, an unresolved V gene accounts for under half, and the cause of the remainder is not known. The V and J calls and clone size come from that table; D and trimming were worked out from the DNA. The sample data list about 83,000 clones, and approximately 78% of these were observed just once. Under 6.5% of the sample lies in the top ten.

The TCR was taken from a man in his forties with glioma. Sequenced here: PBMCs, sampled from a glioma patient whose treatment included an IDH1 peptide vaccine.

In nucleotide form, the sequence is TGTGCCAGCAGCGTCTCAGAGTCGACGGTATACCAAGAGACCCAGTACTTC. It translates to CASSVSESTVYQETQYF. The rearranged segments are TRBV9 and TRBJ2-5; the D gene is unclear. In the germline V gene, CDR1 corresponds to SGDLS and CDR2 to YYNGEE. V is reduced by 2 bases and J by 0 bases, leaving a spacing of 17 bases between them. The CDR3 numbers 17 residues from cysteine through phenylalanine. The kept DNA is CDR3 alone, 51 bases in frame from the first base.